The rows below give T cell receptor beta chains drawn from one sample of a study of T cell responses to AZD1222 COVID-19 vaccine. Using immunoSEQ multiplex PCR, the repertoire was profiled, and TCRdb retains in-frame clones only, with some absent. The sample consists of about 100,000 clones, roughly nine tenths of them appearing once. The input for sequencing was peripheral blood, taken on day 0 of MenACWY control vaccination. The source of these receptors is an adult in good health. CDR3s include the opening cysteine and the closing phenylalanine or tryptophan. A D gene is named only where the DNA matches it firmly. Clone size is shown for a subset of rows, as once, few, many or a class of expanded clone.

TRBJ1-5 TRBV28 . . CASSQGGSNQPQHF
TRBJ2-7 TRBV10-2 . . CASSPGRSYEQYF
TRBJ1-1 TRBV19 . . CASSTGRWNTEAFF
TRBJ1-6 TRBV6-1 . TRBD1 CASSEAGGGGSPLHF
TRBJ1-2 TRBV19 once . CASSIRGDVSYGYTF
TRBJ2-7 TRBV2 . TRBD1 CASSAGQGGYEQYF
TRBJ2-1 TRBV11-2 . TRBD2 CASSLEPGLVAHEQFF
TRBJ1-2 TRBV7-2 . TRBD1 CASSSNRGLYGYTF
TRBJ1-5 TRBV27 once TRBD1 CASSFAGGFQPQHF
TRBJ2-1 TRBV7-3 . TRBD2 CASSLLAGGTSYNEQFF
TRBJ1-5 TRBV30 . . CAWSVQSSNQPQHF
TRBJ1-2 TRBV7-9 . . CASSPRGSDGYTF
TRBJ1-5 TRBV2 . . CASSEAGDQPQHF
TRBJ1-1 TRBV2 . . CASSGRYEAFF
TRBJ2-7 TRBV2 . . CASSERRGQQYF
TRBJ2-5 TRBV7-9 . . CASSLAETVGTQYF
TRBJ1-1 TRBV5-1 . . CASSPQVMNTEAFF
TRBJ2-7 TRBV7-6 . . CASSPERGFDEQYF
TRBJ1-5 TRBV21-1 . . CASSKVKVGVGQGAKQPQHF
TRBJ1-6 TRBV5-1 . . CASSSDPLGNSPLHF
TRBJ1-4 TRBV29-1 . . CSVQGRESEKLFF
TRBJ2-3 TRBV7-8 . . CASSLKGWADTQYF
TRBJ1-3 TRBV29-1 . . CSVGHLSGNTIYF
TRBJ2-2 TRBV4-2 few . CASSQARVGGELFF
TRBJ1-5 TRBV2 . TRBD1 CASRGDRGMSNQPQHF
TRBJ1-1 TRBV5-1 . . CASSLTGGVSTEAFF
TRBJ1-3 TRBV5-6 . . CASSSLFRNTIYF
TRBJ1-1 TRBV14 . TRBD1 CASSVATGGTLRRTEAFF
TRBJ2-1 TRBV7-2 . . CASSLRTDSYNEQFF
TRBJ2-3 TRBV10-3 . TRBD1 CAISGLRGRFTDTQYF
TRBJ2-3 TRBV5-4 . TRBD2 CASSLRDYSTDTQYF